This TCR beta chain originates from a study of tumor-infiltrating lymphocytes in primary liver carcinoma. Unsorted whole blood yielded blood RNA, and germline DNA was extracted as well. The germline V gene has CDR1 MGHRA and CDR2 YSYEKL. The CDR3 has 18 residues. With V trimmed by 4 bases and J by 0 bases, 13 bases remained unmatched. A constant-region primer primed TCR beta cDNA synthesis from 500 to 550 ng of total RNA. ARM-PCR was slightly modified, and three nested multiplex PCR rounds with it gave rise to the TCR beta libraries. Forward primers for TRBV1-TRBV30 and a C-beta reverse primer served the first two PCR rounds, at about 10 cycles each. Via MiXCR, TCRdb re-called the multiplex PCR reads, giving one row per CDR3 protein. The table records about 320,000 distinct CDR3 sequences, more than 55% of them present only once.

Sequencing was performed on peripheral blood. The receptor was isolated from a woman in her twenties or thirties with primary liver carcinoma and hepatitis B virus infection. The chain carries TRBV4-1 and TRBJ1-2; 8 bases fit TRBD1. The CDR3 sequence: CASSPQDRGTGANYGYTF. For the CDR3, the DNA is TGCGCCAGCAGCCCTCAAGACCGAGGGACAGGAGCTAACTATGGCTACACCTTC.